These 6 T cell receptor beta chains originate from one sample sequenced in a study of T cells after posttransplantation cyclophosphamide. The assay was immunoSEQ multiplex PCR, and TCRdb's table has in-frame clones only and misses some. The repertoire holds tens of thousands of clones, with almost 95% as singletons. The sample was PBMCs. The receptors here all came from a woman aged 45-65 years in good health and a related stem cell transplant donor.

This clone was counted a single time. In DNA, the CDR3 is TGTGCCAGCAGCCTCGAGTCGGGGGGTCAAGAGACCCAGTACTTC. As protein: CASSLESGGQETQYF. J is TRBJ2-5 and V is TRBV7-8; 7 nucleotides agree with TRBD2. CDR3 length: 15 amino acids. The germline CDR1 and CDR2 sequences are SGHVS and FQNEAQ. V shed 5 bases and J 2 bases; nucleotides not matched to a gene: 8.

CDR3 bases: TGTGCCAGCAGACAAGTGACAGGGTGGGGCAATCAGCCCCAGCATTTT. Its protein product is CASRQVTGWGNQPQHF. This rearrangement joins TRBV28 to TRBJ1-5; 7 positions match TRBD1. The CDR3 is 16 amino acids. Germline V gene data show CDR1 as MDHEN and CDR2 as SYDVKM. Germline trimming cut 6 bases from V and 2 bases from J; bases unmatched to any gene: 10. The whole variable domain, filled in from reference TRBV28 and TRBJ1-5, reads DVKVTQSSRYLVKRTGEKVFLECVQDMDHENMFWYRQDPGLGLRLIYFSYDVKMKEKGDIPEGYSVSREKKERFSLILESASTNQTSMYLCASRQVTGWGNQPQHFGDGTRLSIL.

This chain links TRBV18 with TRBJ1-6; 7 nucleotides align to TRBD1. Germline V CDR1 and CDR2: KGHSH, LQKENI. The junction had 7 bases not matched to a gene; V was cut back by 1 base and J by 7 bases. CDR3 length: 16 residues. The CDR3 nucleotides read TGTGCCAGCTCACCACAGGTAGGGGGCTCCAATTCACCCCTCCACTTT. It yields the protein CASSPQVGGSNSPLHF. The complete variable domain, with remaining parts taken from reference TRBV18 and TRBJ1-6, reads NAGVMQNPRHLVRRRGQEARLRCSPMKGHSHVYWYRQLPEEGLKFMVYLQKENIIDESGMPKERFSAEFPKEGPSILRIQQVVRGDSAAYFCASSPQVGGSNSPLHFGNGTRLTVT.

This clone appeared once. This chain connects TRBV9 to TRBJ2-7; D might be TRBD1 (5 bases). Per the germline V gene, CDR1 is SGDLS and CDR2 is YYNGEE. The CDR3 has 13 amino acids. V was clipped by 5 bases and J by 1 base, with 10 bases between them. The CDR3: CASSDQGSYEQYF. Here the CDR3 DNA reads TGTGCCAGCAGTGACCAGGGATCCTACGAGCAGTACTTC.

The gene calls are TRBV18 and TRBJ2-5, with 9 bases identical to TRBD2. The CDR3 spans 19 residues. Unmatched junction bases numbered 16, after V lost 3 bases and J lost 2 bases. Germline-derived CDR1 and CDR2 are KGHSH and LQKENI. The CDR3 region has the DNA TGTGCCAGCTCACCCACGGGCGTAGGAGCTAGCGGGGCGCAAGAGACCCAGTACTTC. Translation: CASSPTGVGASGAQETQYF. The full variable domain, in which reference TRBV18 and TRBJ2-5 provide the parts outside the CDR3, is NAGVMQNPRHLVRRRGQEARLRCSPMKGHSHVYWYRQLPEEGLKFMVYLQKENIIDESGMPKERFSAEFPKEGPSILRIQQVVRGDSAAYFCASSPTGVGASGAQETQYFGPGTRLLVL.

This clone appeared a few times. The rearrangement joins TRBV6-1 to TRBJ2-7; 10 bases agree with TRBD2. J gave up 3 bases and V 8 bases, and 7 bases lay outside the gene matches. The CDR3 runs to 14 residues. Germline V gives CDR1 MNHNS, CDR2 SASEGT. The CDR3 reads CASPSGSTVYEQYF. CDR3 nucleotides: TGTGCCAGCCCTAGCGGGAGTACGGTCTACGAGCAGTACTTC.